These 22 T cell receptor beta chains were all obtained from the same sample, sequenced in a study of cytomegalovirus exposure and HLA in healthy donors. The study ran its PCR with 60 Vbeta and 13 Jbeta primers. This table comes from immunoSEQ multiplex PCR, and its TCRdb copy is limited to in-frame clones, with some not included. The table has approximately 150,000 clones, roughly 80% seen once. Sequenced sample: PBMCs. The origin of the receptors is a man in his fifties or sixties in good health and CMV-seropositive.

In this sample, this clone turned up once. The gene calls are TRBV4-3 and TRBJ2-1; D gene uncertain. This CDR3 contains 16 residues. With 0 bases removed from V and 0 bases from J, the gap between germline ends came to 9 bases. Germline V gene sequence: CDR1 LGHNA, CDR2 YSLEER. CDR3 in amino acids: CASSQEAPSSYNEQFF. CDR3 sequence (DNA): TGCGCCAGCAGCCAAGAGGCCCCCAGCTCCTACAATGAGCAGTTCTTC.

This rearrangement joins TRBV29-1 to TRBJ2-2; D gene ambiguous. This CDR3 comprises 11 residues. The V gene lost 4 bases and the J gene lost 7 bases, with 7 bases spanning the gap. Germline CDR1 reads SQVTM; CDR2 reads ANQGSEA. This CDR3 reads CSVVSIGELFF. In nucleotides, the CDR3 is TGCAGCGTTGTTAGCATCGGGGAGCTGTTTTTT.

The V and J genes are TRBV28 and TRBJ1-4; no clear D gene. CDR3 length: 12 residues. V lost 10 bases, J lost 2 bases, and 8 bases lay in between. Germline loops: CDR1 MDHEN, CDR2 SYDVKM. CDR3 DNA: TGTGCCATACAGCCTACTAATGAAAAACTGTTTTTT. Translating gives CAIQPTNEKLFF.

This chain connects TRBV6-1 to TRBJ1-6; the match to TRBD1 covers 10 bases. From germline, CDR1 is MNHNS and CDR2 SASEGT. With V trimmed by 4 bases and J by 7 bases, 7 bases remained unmatched. The CDR3 is 16 residues long. CDR3 protein: CASSVGQGLRNSPLHF. The CDR3 region has the DNA TGTGCCAGCAGTGTGGGACAGGGGTTACGGAATTCACCCCTCCACTTT.

CDR3 nucleotide sequence: TGTGCCAGCAGCCTTGAGGGGGCGATTCAGCCCCAGCATTTT. Protein: CASSLEGAIQPQHF. This chain joins TRBV28 and TRBJ1-5; 7 nucleotides agree with TRBD1. Germline-derived CDR1 and CDR2 are MDHEN and SYDVKM. The CDR3 consists of 14 residues. After removal of 6 bases from V and 6 bases from J, the junction contained 8 bases not matched to a gene.

The chain carries TRBV9 and TRBJ1-1; weak D call: TRBD1 (5 bases). Germline V gene lookup returns CDR1 SGDLS and CDR2 YYNGEE. The CDR3 contains 16 residues. V lost 1 base and J lost 0, with 13 bases in between. CDR3: CASSVTDSLLNTEAFF. CDR3 coding DNA: TGTGCCAGCAGCGTAACAGACAGCTTATTGAACACTGAAGCTTTCTTT.

This clone was observed once. The genes are TRBV10-1 and TRBJ2-5, with D possibly matching TRBD1 (6 bases). This CDR3 has 16 residues. V lost 2 bases and J lost 4, with 17 bases in between. The V gene's germline CDR1 is WNHNN and CDR2 SYGVQD (reference sequence). CDR3 bases: TGCGCCAGCAGTGAGGAGGGCCTGGGGGCTCGAGAGACCCAGTACTTC. Translated: CASSEEGLGARETQYF.

This chain links TRBV18 with TRBJ1-2; no definite D call. The length of the CDR3 is 13 residues. V was clipped by 2 bases and J by 8 bases, with 12 bases between them. In germline, CDR1 is KGHSH, CDR2 LQKENI. This CDR3 is CASSPGAAEGYTF. The CDR3 region has the DNA TGTGCCAGCTCACCAGGCGCGGCAGAAGGCTACACCTTC.

J is TRBJ2-7 and V is TRBV28; 7 positions agree with TRBD2. From germline, CDR1 is MDHEN and CDR2 SYDVKM. V was clipped by 5 bases and J by 4 bases; unmatched bases: 8. The CDR3 is 14 residues long. The DNA of the CDR3 is TGTGCCAGCAGTCCGCTAGCGGAACTTTACGAGCAGTACTTC. Residues: CASSPLAELYEQYF.

The J gene is TRBJ2-7, the V gene TRBV7-2, with 9 bases that match TRBD1. Germline assignment: CDR1 SGHTA and CDR2 FQGNSA. This CDR3 spans 14 amino acids. The V gene end was trimmed by 6 bases and the J gene end by 3 bases; junction bases not matched to a gene: 6. The CDR3, as DNA: TGTGCCAGCAGGCCCTCGGGACAGGGCTACGAGCAGTACTTC. Amino acids: CASRPSGQGYEQYF.

V is TRBV4-2 and J is TRBJ1-2, with 8 bases fitting TRBD1. Per germline, CDR1 LGHNA and CDR2 YNFKEQ. Trimming took 5 bases from V and 6 from J; bases not matched to a gene: 8. The CDR3 runs 14 residues. Here the CDR3 DNA reads TGTGCCAGCAGCGGAGGACAGGGCTCAAATGGCTACACCTTC. Its protein product is CASSGGQGSNGYTF.

The CDR3 DNA sequence: TGCAGCGTTGAAGTTTGGGACAGGGGATCGATAGGCTATGGCTACACCTTC. Translating it yields CSVEVWDRGSIGYGYTF. The chain uses TRBV29-1 and TRBJ1-2, with 10 bases that match TRBD1. CDR3 size: 17 residues. Per the germline V gene, CDR1 is SQVTM and CDR2 is ANQGSEA. J lost 4 bases, V lost 1 base, and 12 bases had no gene match.

The CDR3 spells CASNLGGFDTEAFF. The CDR3 nucleotides read TGCGCCAGCAACCTGGGGGGATTCGACACTGAAGCTTTCTTT. The chain links TRBV5-1 to TRBJ1-1; possible D gene TRBD1, 5 bases. The CDR3 length is 14 residues. The V and J ends lost 6 bases and 3 bases respectively, with 15 bases between them. Per the germline V gene, CDR1 is SGHRS and CDR2 is YFSETQ.

The gene calls are TRBV27 and TRBJ1-5, with TRBD1 as a possible D gene (6 bases). Looked up from germline, CDR1 is MNHEY and CDR2 is SMNVEV (reference sequence). Trimming pared 5 bases from V and 6 bases from J, leaving 11 bases between. This CDR3 region has 13 residues. The CDR3 DNA follows: TGTGCCAGCAGTCCTACAGGGATTCAGCCCCAGCATTTT. Its protein product is CASSPTGIQPQHF.

The chain uses TRBV4-1 and TRBJ2-2, with 9 bases fitting TRBD1. Germline CDR1 reads MGHRA; CDR2 reads YSYEKL. V was pared by 4 bases and J by 6 bases, with 3 bases of the junction left unmatched. The CDR3 totals 14 residues. CDR3 protein: CASSRDRAAGELFF. As DNA, the CDR3 is TGCGCCAGCAGCCGGGACAGGGCGGCCGGGGAGCTGTTTTTT.

The V and J genes are TRBV7-9 and TRBJ1-4, with D possibly being TRBD1 (6 bases). This CDR3 has 16 residues. In germline, CDR1 is SEHNR, CDR2 FQNEAQ (reference sequence). V was trimmed by 4 bases and J by 7 bases, leaving 19 bases between them. In DNA, the CDR3 is TGTGCCAGCAGCTCCTGGGGGTCCAGGGGAATTGAAAAACTGTTTTTT. This sequence encodes CASSSWGSRGIEKLFF.

This clone has a single count. The CDR3 protein is CASSQVSGGETQYF. CDR3 bases: TGCGCCAGCAGCCAAGTGAGCGGGGGAGAGACCCAGTACTTC. The genes are TRBV4-1 and TRBJ2-5, with 8 nucleotides matching TRBD2. The CDR3 is 14 residues long. Per the germline V gene, CDR1 is MGHRA and CDR2 is YSYEKL. With V trimmed by 1 base and J by 4 bases, 2 bases remained unmatched.

In DNA, the CDR3 is TGTGCCAGCAGCTCCACCTACGAGCAGTACTTC. Translating it yields CASSSTYEQYF. The chain employs TRBV7-2 and TRBJ2-7; D remains ambiguous. Germline V gene sequence: CDR1 SGHTA, CDR2 FQGNSA. There are 11 residues in the CDR3. The V end was cut by 4 bases, the J end by 2 bases, with 3 bases between. Variable domain in full (rest from reference TRBV7-2 and TRBJ2-7): GAGVSQSPSNKVTEKGKDVELRCDPISGHTALYWYRQSLGQGLEFLIYFQGNSAPDKSGLPSDRFSAERTGGSVSTLTIQRTQQEDSAVYLCASSSTYEQYFGPGTRLTVT.

J is TRBJ2-1 and V is TRBV27; D call uncertain. Trimming stripped 3 bases from V and 0 bases from J, with 6 bases between. This CDR3 region has 14 residues. The germline V gene has CDR1 MNHEY and CDR2 SMNVEV (reference sequence). CDR3 region: CASSLRGSYNEQFF. The DNA for the CDR3 is TGTGCCAGCAGTTTGCGAGGCTCCTACAATGAGCAGTTCTTC.

The gene calls are TRBV2 and TRBJ2-2, with D possibly being TRBD2 (6 bases). This CDR3 region has 16 residues. The germline V gene has CDR1 SNHLY and CDR2 FYNNEI. V was trimmed by 6 bases and J by 4 bases, leaving 18 bases between them. The chain's CDR3 is CASREYPTGVTGELFF. The DNA of the CDR3 is TGTGCCAGCAGAGAGTATCCTACGGGAGTCACCGGGGAGCTGTTTTTT.

This clone was counted between two and nine times. The chain couples TRBV6-1 to TRBJ1-1; 9 bases agree with TRBD1. V lost 3 bases and J lost 4; bases outside the gene matches: 6. From germline, CDR1 is MNHNS and CDR2 SASEGT. The CDR3 is made up of 15 amino acids. In nucleotides, the CDR3 is TGTGCCAGCAGTGAGGGGACAGGGTTTGTCACTGAAGCTTTCTTT. Its protein is CASSEGTGFVTEAFF.

This clone was seen more than once but under ten times. The chain is built from TRBV2 and TRBJ1-4, with D unresolved. The V end lost 2 bases, the J end lost 4 bases, and 11 bases lay between the germline ends. The CDR3 is made up of 15 amino acids. The germline V gene has CDR1 SNHLY and CDR2 FYNNEI. CDR3 region: CASSEMGSRNEKLFF. CDR3 DNA sequence: TGTGCCAGCAGTGAAATGGGCAGCCGTAATGAAAAACTGTTTTTT. Together with reference TRBV2 and TRBJ1-4, the CDR3 gives the full variable domain: EPEVTQTPSHQVTQMGQEVILRCVPISNHLYFYWYRQILGQKVEFLVSFYNNEISEKSEIFDDQFSVERPDGSNFTLKIRSTKLEDSAMYFCASSEMGSRNEKLFFGSGTQLSVL.